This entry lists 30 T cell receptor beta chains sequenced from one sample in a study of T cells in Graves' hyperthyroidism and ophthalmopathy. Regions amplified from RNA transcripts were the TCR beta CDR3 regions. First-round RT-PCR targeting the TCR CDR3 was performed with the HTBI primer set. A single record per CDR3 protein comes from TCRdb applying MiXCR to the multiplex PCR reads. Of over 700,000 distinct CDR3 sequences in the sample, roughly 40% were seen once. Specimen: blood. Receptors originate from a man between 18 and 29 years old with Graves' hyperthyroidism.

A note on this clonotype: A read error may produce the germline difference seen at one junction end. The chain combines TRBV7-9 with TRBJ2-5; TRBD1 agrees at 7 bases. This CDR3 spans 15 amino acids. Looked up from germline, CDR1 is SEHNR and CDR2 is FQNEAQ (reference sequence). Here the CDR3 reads CASSYSVGTEEAQYF. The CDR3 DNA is TGTGCCAGCAGTTACTCTGTCGGGACAGAAGAGGCCCAGTACTTC.

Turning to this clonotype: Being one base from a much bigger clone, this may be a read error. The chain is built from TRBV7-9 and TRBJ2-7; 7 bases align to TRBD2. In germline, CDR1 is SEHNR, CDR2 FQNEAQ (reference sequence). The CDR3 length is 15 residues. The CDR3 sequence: CASSLLRESSYGQYF. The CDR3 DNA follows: TGTGCCAGCAGCTTGTTGCGGGAGAGCTCCTACGGGCAGTACTTC.

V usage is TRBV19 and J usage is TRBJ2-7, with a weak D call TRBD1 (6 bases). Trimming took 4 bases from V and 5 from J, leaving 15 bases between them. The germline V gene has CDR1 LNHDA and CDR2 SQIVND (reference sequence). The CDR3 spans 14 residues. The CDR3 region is CASSNIPGTNEQYF. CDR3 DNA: TGTGCCAGTAGTAACATTCCCGGGACAAACGAGCAGTACTTC.

As DNA, the CDR3 is TGTGCCAGCAGCCAAGATGCAGGGGCTAAAAGGGAAGCTTTCTTT. It translates to CASSQDAGAKREAFF. The chain is built from TRBV7-2 and TRBJ1-1; D might be TRBD1 (6 bases). V was pared by 5 bases and J by 8 bases, with 21 bases between. This CDR3 region has 15 residues. Germline-derived CDR1 and CDR2 are SGHTA and FQGNSA. Drawing the rest from reference TRBV7-2 and TRBJ1-1, the complete variable domain is GAGVSQSPSNKVTEKGKDVELRCDPISGHTALYWYRQSLGQGLEFLIYFQGNSAPDKSGLPSDRFSAERTGGSVSTLTIQRTQQEDSAVYLCASSQDAGAKREAFFGQGTRLTVV.

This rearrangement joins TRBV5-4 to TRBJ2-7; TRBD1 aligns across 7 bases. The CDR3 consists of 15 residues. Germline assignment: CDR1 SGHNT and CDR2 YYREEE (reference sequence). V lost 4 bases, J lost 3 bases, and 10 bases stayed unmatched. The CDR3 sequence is CASSAFRDRSYEQYF. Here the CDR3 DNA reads TGTGCCAGCAGCGCCTTCCGGGACAGAAGCTACGAGCAGTACTTC.

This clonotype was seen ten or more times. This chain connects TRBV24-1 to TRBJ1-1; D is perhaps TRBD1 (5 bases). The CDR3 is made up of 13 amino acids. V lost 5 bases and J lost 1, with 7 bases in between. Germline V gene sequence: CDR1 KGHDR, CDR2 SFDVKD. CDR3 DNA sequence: TGTGCCACCAGTGTGGGGCCGAACACTGAAGCTTTCTTT. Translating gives CATSVGPNTEAFF.

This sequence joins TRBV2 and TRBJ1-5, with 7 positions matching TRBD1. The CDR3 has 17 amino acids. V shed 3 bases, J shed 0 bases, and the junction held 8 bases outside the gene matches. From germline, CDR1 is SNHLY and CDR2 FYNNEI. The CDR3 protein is CASSDLTGRHSNQPQHF. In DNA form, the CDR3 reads TGTGCCAGCAGTGACCTGACAGGGAGACATAGCAATCAGCCCCAGCATTTT.

CDR3 residues: CASSPAPLAGPQETQYF. CDR3 in DNA: TGTGCCAGCAGTCCTGCGCCGCTAGCGGGGCCTCAAGAGACCCAGTACTTC. The chain combines TRBV2 with TRBJ2-5, with 9 bases aligning to TRBD2. V lost 5 bases, J lost 2 bases, and 12 bases stayed unmatched. The length of the CDR3 is 17 residues. The germline gives CDR1 SNHLY, CDR2 FYNNEI. Full variable domain (rest looked up from reference TRBV2 and TRBJ2-5): EPEVTQTPSHQVTQMGQEVILRCVPISNHLYFYWYRQILGQKVEFLVSFYNNEISEKSEIFDDQFSVERPDGSNFTLKIRSTKLEDSAMYFCASSPAPLAGPQETQYFGPGTRLLVL.

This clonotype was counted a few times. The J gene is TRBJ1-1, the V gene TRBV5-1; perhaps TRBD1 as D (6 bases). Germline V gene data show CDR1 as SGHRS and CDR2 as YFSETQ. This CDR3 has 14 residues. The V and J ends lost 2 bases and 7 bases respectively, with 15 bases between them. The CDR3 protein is CASSFSAQGFEAFF. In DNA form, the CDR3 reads TGCGCCAGCAGCTTTAGCGCACAGGGATTTGAAGCTTTCTTT. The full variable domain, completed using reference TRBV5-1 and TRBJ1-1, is KAGVTQTPRYLIKTRGQQVTLSCSPISGHRSVSWYQQTPGQGLQFLFEYFSETQRNKGNFPGRFSGRQFSNSRSEMNVSTLELGDSALYLCASSFSAQGFEAFFGQGTRLTVV.

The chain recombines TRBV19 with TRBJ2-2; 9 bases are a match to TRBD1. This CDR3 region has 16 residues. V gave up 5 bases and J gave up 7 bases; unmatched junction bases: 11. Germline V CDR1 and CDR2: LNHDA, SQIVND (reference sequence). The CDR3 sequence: CASSPLNGQGIGELFF. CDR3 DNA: TGTGCCAGTAGTCCCCTAAACGGACAGGGGATCGGGGAGCTGTTTTTT.

The CDR3 nucleotides read TGTGCCAGCAGTTTTATCCGGGGGCAGGGCGAGCAGTACTTC. It encodes CASSFIRGQGEQYF. The chain carries TRBV28 and TRBJ2-7; either TRBD1 or TRBD2 may fit D (6 bases each). The V end lost 3 bases, the J end lost 6 bases, and 15 bases lay between the germline ends. The CDR3 spans 14 residues. Germline values: CDR1 MDHEN, CDR2 SYDVKM.

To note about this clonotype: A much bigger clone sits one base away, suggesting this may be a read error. The CDR3 sequence is CAIGLAGAYEQYF. In nucleotides, the CDR3 is TGTGCCATCGGACTAGCGGGGGCCTACGAGCAGTACTTC. The chain combines TRBV10-3 with TRBJ2-7, with 13 bases identical to TRBD2. V lost 8 bases to trimming and J lost 2 bases; unmatched junction nucleotides: 0. The CDR3 loop spans 13 amino acids. CDR1 and CDR2 (germline): ENHRY, SYGVKD.

CDR3 sequence reads: CASERGVMNTGELFF. The CDR3, as DNA: TGTGCCAGCGAGCGGGGGGTGATGAACACCGGGGAGCTGTTTTTT. This chain joins TRBV2 and TRBJ2-2; TRBD2 aligns across 9 bases. V shed 8 bases and J 1 base; nucleotides not matched to a gene: 5. Germline V gene lookup returns CDR1 SNHLY and CDR2 FYNNEI. The CDR3 is 15 residues long.

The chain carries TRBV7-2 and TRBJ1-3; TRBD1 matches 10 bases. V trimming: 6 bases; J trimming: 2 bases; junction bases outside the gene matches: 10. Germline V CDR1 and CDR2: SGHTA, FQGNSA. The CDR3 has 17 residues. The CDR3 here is CASSSPGTGAPGNTIYF. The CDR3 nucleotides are TGTGCCAGCAGTTCCCCCGGGACAGGGGCTCCTGGAAACACCATATATTTT.

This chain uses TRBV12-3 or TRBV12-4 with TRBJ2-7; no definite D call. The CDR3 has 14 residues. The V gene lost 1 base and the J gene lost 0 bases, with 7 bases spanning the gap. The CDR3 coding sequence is TGTGCCAGCAGTTTAGACGCTAGCTCCTACGAGCAGTACTTC. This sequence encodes CASSLDASSYEQYF.

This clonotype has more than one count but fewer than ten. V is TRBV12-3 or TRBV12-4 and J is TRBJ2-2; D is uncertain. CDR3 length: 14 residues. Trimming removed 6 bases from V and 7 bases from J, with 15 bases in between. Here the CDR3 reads CASSPLTSGGELFF. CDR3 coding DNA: TGTGCCAGCAGCCCTCTGACTTCCGGCGGGGAGCTGTTTTTT.

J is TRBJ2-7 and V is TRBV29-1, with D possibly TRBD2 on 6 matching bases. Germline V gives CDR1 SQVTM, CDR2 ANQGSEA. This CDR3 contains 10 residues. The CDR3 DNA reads TGCAGTTTTTCCGGGGGCGAGCAGTACTTC. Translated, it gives CSFSGGEQYF.

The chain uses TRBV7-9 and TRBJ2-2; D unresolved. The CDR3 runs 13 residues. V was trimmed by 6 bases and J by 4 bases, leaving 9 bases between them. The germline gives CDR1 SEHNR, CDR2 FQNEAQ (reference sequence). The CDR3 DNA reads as TGTGCCAGCAGTTTGCCTCTCACCGGGGAGCTGTTTTTT. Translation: CASSLPLTGELFF.

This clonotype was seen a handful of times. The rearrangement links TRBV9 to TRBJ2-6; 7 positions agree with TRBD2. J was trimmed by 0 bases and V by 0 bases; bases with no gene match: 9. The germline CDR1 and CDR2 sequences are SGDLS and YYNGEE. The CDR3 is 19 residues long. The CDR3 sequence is CASSVEGRSGASGANVLTF. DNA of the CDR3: TGTGCCAGCAGCGTAGAGGGGAGGAGCGGGGCCTCTGGGGCCAACGTCCTGACTTTC.

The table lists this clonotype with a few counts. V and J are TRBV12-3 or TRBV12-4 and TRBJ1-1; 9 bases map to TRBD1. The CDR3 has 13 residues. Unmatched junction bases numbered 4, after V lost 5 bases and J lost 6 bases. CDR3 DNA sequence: TGTGCCAGCAGTGCCGGGACAGGGTCTGAAGCTTTCTTT. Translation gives CASSAGTGSEAFF.

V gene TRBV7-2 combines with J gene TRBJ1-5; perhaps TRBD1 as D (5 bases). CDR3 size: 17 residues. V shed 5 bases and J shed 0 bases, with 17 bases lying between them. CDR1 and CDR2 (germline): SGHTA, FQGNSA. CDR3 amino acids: CASSPFGGRDSNQPQHF. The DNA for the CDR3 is TGTGCCAGCAGCCCCTTTGGGGGGAGGGATAGCAATCAGCCCCAGCATTTT.

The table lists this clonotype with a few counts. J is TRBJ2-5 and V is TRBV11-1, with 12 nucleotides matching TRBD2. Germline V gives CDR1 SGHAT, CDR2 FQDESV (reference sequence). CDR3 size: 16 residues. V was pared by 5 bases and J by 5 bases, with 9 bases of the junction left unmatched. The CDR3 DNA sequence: TGTGCCAGCAGCCCACTAGCGGGAGGAGGATTGGAGACCCAGTACTTC. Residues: CASSPLAGGGLETQYF.

CDR3 loop: CASSDLTASTEAFF. In DNA form, the CDR3 reads TGTGCCAGCAGTGACCTGACAGCGAGCACTGAAGCTTTCTTT. The chain recombines TRBV6-5 with TRBJ1-1; TRBD1 is a possible D gene (5 bases). CDR3 length: 14 residues. V was pared by 5 bases and J by 4 bases, with 14 bases between. Germline CDR1 is MNHEY and CDR2 is SVGAGI.

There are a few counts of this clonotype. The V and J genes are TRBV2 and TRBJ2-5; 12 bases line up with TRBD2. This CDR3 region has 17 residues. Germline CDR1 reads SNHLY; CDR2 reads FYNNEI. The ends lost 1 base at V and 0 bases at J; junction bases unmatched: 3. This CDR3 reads CASSEGPSGGDQETQYF. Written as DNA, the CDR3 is TGTGCCAGCAGTGAAGGCCCTAGCGGGGGGGACCAAGAGACCCAGTACTTC.

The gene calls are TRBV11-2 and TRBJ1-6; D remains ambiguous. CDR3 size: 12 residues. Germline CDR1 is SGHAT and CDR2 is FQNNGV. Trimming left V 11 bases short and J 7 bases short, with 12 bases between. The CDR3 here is CAWSLGNSPLHF. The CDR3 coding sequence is TGTGCCTGGAGTCTTGGGAATTCACCCCTCCACTTT.

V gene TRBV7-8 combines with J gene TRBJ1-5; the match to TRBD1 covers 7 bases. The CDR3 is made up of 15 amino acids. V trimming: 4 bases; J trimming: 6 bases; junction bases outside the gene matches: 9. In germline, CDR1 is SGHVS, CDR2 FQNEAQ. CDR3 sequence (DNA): TGTGCCAGCAGCTCAAGACAGGGATCTGGTCAGCCCCAGCATTTT. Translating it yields CASSSRQGSGQPQHF.

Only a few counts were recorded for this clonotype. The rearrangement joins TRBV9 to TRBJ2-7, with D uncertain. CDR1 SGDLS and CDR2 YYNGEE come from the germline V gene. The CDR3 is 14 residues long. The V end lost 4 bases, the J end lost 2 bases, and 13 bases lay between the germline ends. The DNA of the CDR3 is TGTGCCAGCAGCCCCAATCGGAGCCCCTACGAGCAGTACTTC. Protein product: CASSPNRSPYEQYF.

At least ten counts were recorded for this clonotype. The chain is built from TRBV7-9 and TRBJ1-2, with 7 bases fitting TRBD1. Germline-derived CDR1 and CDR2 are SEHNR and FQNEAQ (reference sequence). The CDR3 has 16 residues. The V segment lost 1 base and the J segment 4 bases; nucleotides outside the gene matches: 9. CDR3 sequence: CASSLDGTANLYGYTF. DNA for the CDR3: TGTGCCAGCAGCTTAGATGGGACAGCTAACCTCTATGGCTACACCTTC.

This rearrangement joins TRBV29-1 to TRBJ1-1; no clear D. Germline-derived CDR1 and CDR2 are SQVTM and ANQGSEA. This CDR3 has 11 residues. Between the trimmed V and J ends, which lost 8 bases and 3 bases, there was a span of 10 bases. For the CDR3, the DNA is TGCAGCAGTGACCGGTACACTGAAGCTTTCTTT. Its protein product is CSSDRYTEAFF.

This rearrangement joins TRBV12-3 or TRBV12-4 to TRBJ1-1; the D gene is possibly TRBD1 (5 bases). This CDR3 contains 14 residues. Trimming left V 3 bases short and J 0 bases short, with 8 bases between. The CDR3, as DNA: TGTGCCAGCAGTTTGGGGGATGTGAACACTGAAGCTTTCTTT. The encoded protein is CASSLGDVNTEAFF.